This T cell receptor (beta chain) was sequenced for a study of cytomegalovirus exposure and HLA in healthy donors. Whole-study results and caveats: Among TCR beta chains of equal frequency, HLA-associated ones were more clonally expanded in a later analysis. Available immune exposure information covered CMV serostatus only. Most observed TCR sequences were rare, whereas some public TCRs were detected in many donors.

PCR primers comprised 60 Vbeta and 13 Jbeta primers. Profiled with immunoSEQ multiplex PCR; TCRdb holds only in-frame clones, not every one. The sample lists about 130,000 clones; roughly 84% were seen once. V shed 6 bases, J shed 7 bases, and the junction held 10 bases outside the gene matches. The CDR3 totals 15 residues. Germline-derived CDR1 and CDR2 are MDHEN and SYDVKM. Concerning this clone: Antigen specificity is unknown.

This chain connects TRBV28 to TRBJ2-2, with 8 bases fitting TRBD2. This TCR came from a girl aged 2-10 years in good health and CMV-seronegative. Sequencing used PBMCs. CDR3: CASRGGGFFGGELFF. The CDR3, as DNA: TGTGCCAGCAGGGGCGGGGGGTTTTTCGGCGGGGAGCTGTTTTTT.